Below are 13 T cell receptor beta chains sequenced from a single sample in a study of human T cells and chemical hapten exposure. TCRdb analysed the RACE reads with MiXCR anew, one entry per CDR3 protein. The sample shows roughly 360,000 distinct CDR3 sequences, roughly 5% of them seen only once. Noted time point: patch test 1, 2 weeks after DPC sensitization. Treatment of the sample: therapeutic diphenylcyclopropenone sensitization with weekly scalp DPC. This material consisted of whole blood, taken in connection with sensitization to the hapten diphenylcyclopropenone (DPC). The receptors come from a woman aged 45-60 years with alopecia areata. Some clones in this sample may be carry-over from other donors' samples.

This clonotype has at least ten counts. V usage is TRBV20-1 and J usage is TRBJ2-3; unclear D gene. The V gene lost 0 bases and the J gene lost 9 bases, with 16 bases spanning the gap. This CDR3 has 14 residues. Germline CDR1 is DFQATT and CDR2 is SNEGSKA (reference sequence). Written as DNA, the CDR3 is TGCAGTGCTAGAGACCTGGTAACCATCAGGACGCAGTATTTT. The encoded protein is CSARDLVTIRTQYF.

This clonotype was observed at least ten times. The CDR3 DNA reads TGTGCCAGCAGCCTCATAGGAGAGAGCTCTGGAAACACCATATATTTT. It specifies CASSLIGESSGNTIYF. This chain uses TRBV3-1 with TRBJ1-3; no clear D gene. The CDR3 length is 16 residues. V lost 4 bases, J lost 0 bases, and 13 bases lay in between. The germline CDR1 and CDR2 sequences are LGHDT and YNNKEL (reference sequence). The entire variable domain, with the rest obtained from reference TRBV3-1 and TRBJ1-3, is as follows: DTAVSQTPKYLVTQMGNDKSIKCEQNLGHDTMYWYKQDSKKFLKIMFSYNNKELIINETVPNRFSPKSPDKAHLNLHINSLELGDSAVYFCASSLIGESSGNTIYFGEGSWLTVV.

This clonotype occurred many times. The V and J genes are TRBV3-1 and TRBJ1-1, with TRBD1 matching over 8 bases. After removal of 7 bases from V and 5 bases from J, the junction contained 6 bases not matched to a gene. From germline, CDR1 is LGHDT and CDR2 YNNKEL (reference sequence). The CDR3 loop spans 13 amino acids. The CDR3 loop is CASTHRGGTEAFF. The DNA for the CDR3 is TGTGCCAGCACGCACAGGGGGGGAACTGAAGCTTTCTTT.

This clonotype has just a few counts. The CDR3 loop is CSVQWATGELFF. In DNA, the CDR3 is TGCAGCGTCCAGTGGGCCACCGGGGAGCTGTTTTTT. This sequence joins TRBV29-1 and TRBJ2-2; D is undetermined. Germline V CDR1 and CDR2: SQVTM, ANQGSEA. The CDR3 runs to 12 residues. Trimming cost V 6 bases and J 4 bases, with 9 bases left between them.

V gene TRBV7-9 combines with J gene TRBJ2-3; 9 bases are a match to TRBD1. The CDR3 has 15 residues. V lost 2 bases, J lost 3 bases, and 3 bases stayed unmatched. Germline V CDR1 and CDR2: SEHNR, FQNEAQ (reference sequence). The CDR3 loop is CASSLKQGATDTQYF. In DNA form, the CDR3 reads TGTGCCAGCAGCTTAAAACAGGGGGCAACAGATACGCAGTATTTT.

This clonotype came up a few times. V usage is TRBV5-1 and J usage is TRBJ2-3, with D unclear. The CDR3 extends over 14 amino acids. The germline V gene encodes CDR1 SGHRS and CDR2 YFSETQ. Trimming removed 0 bases at V and 1 base at J, with 6 bases between. The CDR3 here is CASSLGHGTDTQYF. DNA for the CDR3: TGCGCCAGCAGCTTGGGACATGGCACAGATACGCAGTATTTT.

This clonotype has a handful of counts. This chain uses TRBV30 with TRBJ2-1; possible D gene TRBD2, 6 bases. Trimming pared 5 bases from V and 8 bases from J, leaving 19 bases between. Germline CDR1 reads GTSNPN; CDR2 reads SVGIG (reference sequence). The CDR3 runs 14 residues. The CDR3 sequence is CAWAPGLGEDEQFF. CDR3 coding DNA: TGTGCCTGGGCCCCGGGACTGGGAGAGGATGAGCAGTTCTTC.

The sample holds many counts of this clonotype. The chain is built from TRBV4-3 and TRBJ2-1; 14 bases align to TRBD2. Losses at the gene ends were 4 bases for V and 7 bases for J; bases not matched to a gene: 6. CDR3 length equals 16 residues. The germline gives CDR1 LGHNA, CDR2 YSLEER. CDR3 loop: CASSRAGTSGRNEQFF. The CDR3 coding sequence is TGCGCCAGCAGCCGAGCCGGGACTAGCGGGAGAAATGAGCAGTTCTTC.

This clonotype was counted at least ten times. V usage is TRBV11-2 and J usage is TRBJ1-2; tentatively, D is TRBD1 (5 bases). The V gene lost 1 base and the J gene lost 3 bases, with 9 bases spanning the gap. CDR3 length: 14 residues. Germline CDR1 and CDR2: SGHAT and FQNNGV. In DNA, the CDR3 is TGTGCCAGCAGCTTAGCCCCACAGGACTATGGCTACACCTTC. Its protein is CASSLAPQDYGYTF.

This clonotype was seen only a few times. In nucleotides, the CDR3 is TGCGCCAGCAGCGCGGGACAGGAGAATGAGCAGTTCTTC. This gives the protein CASSAGQENEQFF. The chain recombines TRBV4-1 with TRBJ2-1, with 8 bases that match TRBD1. Per germline, CDR1 MGHRA and CDR2 YSYEKL. The CDR3 runs 13 residues. After removal of 5 bases from V and 7 bases from J, the junction contained 4 bases not matched to a gene.

In this sample, this clonotype turned up a few times. The rearrangement uses TRBV12-3 or TRBV12-4 and TRBJ1-1; D remains ambiguous. With 7 bases removed from V and 1 base from J, the gap between germline ends came to 10 bases. The CDR3 has 13 amino acids. The CDR3, as DNA: TGTGCCAGCAACCCACCCCAGAACACTGAAGCTTTCTTT. Its protein is CASNPPQNTEAFF.

In this sample, this clonotype turned up a few times. V is TRBV5-1 and J is TRBJ2-2; 9 bases map to TRBD1. The CDR3 runs 16 residues. V gave up 0 bases and J gave up 7 bases; unmatched junction bases: 7. Germline V gives CDR1 SGHRS, CDR2 YFSETQ. The CDR3 sequence is CASSLDEQGASGELFF. CDR3 in DNA: TGCGCCAGCAGCTTGGATGAACAGGGGGCGAGCGGGGAGCTGTTTTTT.

This clonotype was seen only a few times. This chain connects TRBV7-8 to TRBJ2-5, with D uncertain. V lost 7 bases and J 5 bases, leaving 8 bases between the germline ends. In germline, CDR1 is SGHVS, CDR2 FQNEAQ. The CDR3 extends over 11 amino acids. The CDR3 DNA reads TGTGCCAGCACCCAGAAGGAGACCCAGTACTTC. This translates into CASTQKETQYF.